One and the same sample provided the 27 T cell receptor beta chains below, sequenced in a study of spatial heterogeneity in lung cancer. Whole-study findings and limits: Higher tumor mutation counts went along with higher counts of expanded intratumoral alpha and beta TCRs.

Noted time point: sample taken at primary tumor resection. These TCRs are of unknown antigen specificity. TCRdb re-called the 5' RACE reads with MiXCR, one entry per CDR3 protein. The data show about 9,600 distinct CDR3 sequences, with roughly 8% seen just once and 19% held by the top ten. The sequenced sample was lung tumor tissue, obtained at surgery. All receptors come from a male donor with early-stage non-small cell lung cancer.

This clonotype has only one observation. CDR3 coding DNA: TGCGCCAGCAGCTGGGGGACAGCGAACACTGAAGCTTTCTTT. Translating it yields CASSWGTANTEAFF. The V call is TRBV5-1, the J call TRBJ1-1; the match to TRBD1 covers 7 bases. Germline V gene lookup returns CDR1 SGHRS and CDR2 YFSETQ. The CDR3 is 14 residues long. After removal of 3 bases from V and 1 base from J, the junction contained 3 bases not matched to a gene.

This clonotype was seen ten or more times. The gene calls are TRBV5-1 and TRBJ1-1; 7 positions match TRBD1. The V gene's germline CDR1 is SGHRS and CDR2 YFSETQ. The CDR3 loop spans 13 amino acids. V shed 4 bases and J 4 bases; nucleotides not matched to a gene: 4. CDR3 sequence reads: CASSVQGSTEAFF. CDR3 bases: TGCGCCAGCAGCGTACAGGGGTCCACTGAAGCTTTCTTT.

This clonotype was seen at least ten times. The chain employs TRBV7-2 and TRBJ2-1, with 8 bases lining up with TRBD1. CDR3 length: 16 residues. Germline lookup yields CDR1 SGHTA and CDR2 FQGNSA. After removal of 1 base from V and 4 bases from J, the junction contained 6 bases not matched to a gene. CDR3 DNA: TGTGCCAGCAGCTTAGGAGGGACAGGATCTTACAATGAGCAGTTCTTC. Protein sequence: CASSLGGTGSYNEQFF.

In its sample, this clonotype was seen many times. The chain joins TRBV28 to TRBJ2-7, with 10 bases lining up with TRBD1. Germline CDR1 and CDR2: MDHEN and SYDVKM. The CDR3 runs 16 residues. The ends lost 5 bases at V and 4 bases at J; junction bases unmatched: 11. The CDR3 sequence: CASSPIPGQGSYEQYF. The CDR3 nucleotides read TGTGCCAGCAGTCCGATCCCGGGACAGGGGTCTTACGAGCAGTACTTC.

The CDR3 DNA sequence: TGTGCCAGCAGCTTGGGACAAACTCGCGAGCAGTACTTC. This codes for CASSLGQTREQYF. The chain combines TRBV5-6 with TRBJ2-7; no definite D call. V was trimmed by 0 bases and J by 6 bases, leaving 10 bases between them. CDR1 and CDR2 from the germline V gene are SGHDT and YYEEEE. CDR3 length: 13 residues.

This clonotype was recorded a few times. This CDR3 is CASSRGPQETQYF. CDR3 DNA sequence: TGTGCCAGCAGTCGGGGTCCGCAAGAGACCCAGTACTTC. The chain has TRBV6-2 or TRBV6-3 and TRBJ2-5, with D perhaps TRBD2 (5 bases). CDR1 and CDR2 from the germline V gene are MNHEY and SVGEGT. The CDR3 totals 13 residues. V was trimmed by 5 bases and J by 2 bases, leaving 9 bases between them.

The DNA for the CDR3 is TGCAGTTCTCAGGGGTACACCGGGGAGCTGTTTTTT. Amino acids: CSSQGYTGELFF. The chain recombines TRBV20-1 with TRBJ2-2, with D possibly being TRBD1 (6 bases). Germline CDR1 is DFQATT and CDR2 is SNEGSKA (reference sequence). V lost 8 bases to trimming and J lost 3 bases, with 10 bases between them. CDR3 length: 12 residues.

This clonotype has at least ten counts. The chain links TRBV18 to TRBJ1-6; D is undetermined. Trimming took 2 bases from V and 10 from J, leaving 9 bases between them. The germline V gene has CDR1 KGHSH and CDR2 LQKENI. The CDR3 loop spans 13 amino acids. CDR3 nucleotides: TGTGCCAGCTCACCAAAAAGGGAATCACCCCTCCACTTT. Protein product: CASSPKRESPLHF.

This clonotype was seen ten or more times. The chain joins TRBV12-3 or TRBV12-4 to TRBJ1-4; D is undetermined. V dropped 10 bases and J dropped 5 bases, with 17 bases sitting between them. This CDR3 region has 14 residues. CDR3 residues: CATLPPGPNEKLFF. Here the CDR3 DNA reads TGTGCCACCTTACCTCCGGGCCCCAATGAAAAACTGTTTTTT.

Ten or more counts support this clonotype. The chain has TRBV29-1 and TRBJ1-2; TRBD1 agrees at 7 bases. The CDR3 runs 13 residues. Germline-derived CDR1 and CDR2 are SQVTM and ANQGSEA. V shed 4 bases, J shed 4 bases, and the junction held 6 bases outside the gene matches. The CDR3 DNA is TGCAGCGTTGTTTGGGACAGCCTCTATGGCTACACCTTC. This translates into CSVVWDSLYGYTF.

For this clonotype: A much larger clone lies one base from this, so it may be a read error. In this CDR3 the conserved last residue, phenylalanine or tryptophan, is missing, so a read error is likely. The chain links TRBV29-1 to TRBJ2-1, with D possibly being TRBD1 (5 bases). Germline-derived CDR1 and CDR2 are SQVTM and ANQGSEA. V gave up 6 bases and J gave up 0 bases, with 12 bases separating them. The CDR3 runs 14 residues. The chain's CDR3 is CSVARGSSYNEQFS. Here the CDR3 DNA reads TGCAGCGTCGCTAGGGGCAGCTCCTACAATGAGCAGTTCTCC.

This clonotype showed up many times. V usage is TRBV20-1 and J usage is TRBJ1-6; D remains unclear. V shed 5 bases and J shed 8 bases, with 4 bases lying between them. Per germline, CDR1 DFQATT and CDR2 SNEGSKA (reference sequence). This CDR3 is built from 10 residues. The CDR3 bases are TGCAGTGCTGACCATTCACCCCTCCACTTT. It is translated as CSADHSPLHF.

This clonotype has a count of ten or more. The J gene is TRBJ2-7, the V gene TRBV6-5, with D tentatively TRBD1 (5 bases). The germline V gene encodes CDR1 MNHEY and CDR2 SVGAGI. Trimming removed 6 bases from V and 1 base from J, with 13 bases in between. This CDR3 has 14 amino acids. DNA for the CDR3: TGTGCCAGCAGCCCGCGGACACCTTCCTACGAGCAGTACTTC. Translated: CASSPRTPSYEQYF.

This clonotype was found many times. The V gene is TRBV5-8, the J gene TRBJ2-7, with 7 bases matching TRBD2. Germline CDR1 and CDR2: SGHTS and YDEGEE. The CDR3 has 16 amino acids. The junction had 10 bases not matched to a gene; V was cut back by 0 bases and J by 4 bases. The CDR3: CASSLASGRAGYEQYF. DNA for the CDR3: TGTGCCAGCAGCTTGGCCAGTGGGAGGGCCGGTTACGAGCAGTACTTC.

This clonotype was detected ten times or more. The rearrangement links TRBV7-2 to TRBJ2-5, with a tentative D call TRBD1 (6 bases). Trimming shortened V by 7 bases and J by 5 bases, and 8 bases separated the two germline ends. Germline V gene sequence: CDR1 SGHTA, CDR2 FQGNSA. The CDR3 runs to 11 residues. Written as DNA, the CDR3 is TGTGCCAGCAAGAGGGGGGAGACCCAGTACTTC. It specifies CASKRGETQYF.

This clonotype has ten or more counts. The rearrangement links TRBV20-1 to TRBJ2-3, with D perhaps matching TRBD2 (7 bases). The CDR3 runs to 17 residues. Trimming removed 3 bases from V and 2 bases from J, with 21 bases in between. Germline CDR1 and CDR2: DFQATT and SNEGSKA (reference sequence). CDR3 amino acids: CSASPMGGGLFTDTQYF. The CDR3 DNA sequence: TGCAGTGCTAGCCCTATGGGAGGGGGTCTATTCACAGATACGCAGTATTTT.

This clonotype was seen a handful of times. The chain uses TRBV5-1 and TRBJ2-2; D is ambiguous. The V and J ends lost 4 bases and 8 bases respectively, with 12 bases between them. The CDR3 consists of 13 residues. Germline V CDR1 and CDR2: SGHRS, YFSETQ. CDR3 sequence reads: CASSLDVLGELFF. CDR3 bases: TGCGCCAGCAGCCTGGACGTCCTTGGGGAGCTGTTTTTT.

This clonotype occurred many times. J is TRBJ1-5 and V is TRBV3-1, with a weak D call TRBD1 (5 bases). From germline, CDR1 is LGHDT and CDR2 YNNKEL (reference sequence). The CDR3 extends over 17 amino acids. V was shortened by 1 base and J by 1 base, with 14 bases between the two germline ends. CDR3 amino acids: CASSQGFGGQSNQPQHF. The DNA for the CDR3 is TGTGCCAGCAGCCAAGGGTTCGGAGGACAAAGCAATCAGCCCCAGCATTTT.

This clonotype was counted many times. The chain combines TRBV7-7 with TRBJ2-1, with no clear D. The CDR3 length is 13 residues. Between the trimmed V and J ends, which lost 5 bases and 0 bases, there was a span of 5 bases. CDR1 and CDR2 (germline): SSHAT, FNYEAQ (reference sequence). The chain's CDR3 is CASSLSSYNEQFF. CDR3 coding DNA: TGTGCCAGCAGCCTTAGCTCCTACAATGAGCAGTTCTTC.

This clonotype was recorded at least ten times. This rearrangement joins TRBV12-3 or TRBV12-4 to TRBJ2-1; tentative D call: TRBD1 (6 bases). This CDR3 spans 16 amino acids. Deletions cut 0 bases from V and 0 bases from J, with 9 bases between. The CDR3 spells CASSLAGASSYNEQFF. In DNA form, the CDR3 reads TGTGCCAGCAGTTTAGCGGGGGCGAGCTCCTACAATGAGCAGTTCTTC.

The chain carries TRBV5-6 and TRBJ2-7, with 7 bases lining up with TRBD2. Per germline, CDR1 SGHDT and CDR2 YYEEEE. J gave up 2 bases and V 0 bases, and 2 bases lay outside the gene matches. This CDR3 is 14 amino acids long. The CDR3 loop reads CASSLASGTYEQYF. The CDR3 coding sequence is TGTGCCAGCAGCTTGGCCAGCGGGACCTACGAGCAGTACTTC.

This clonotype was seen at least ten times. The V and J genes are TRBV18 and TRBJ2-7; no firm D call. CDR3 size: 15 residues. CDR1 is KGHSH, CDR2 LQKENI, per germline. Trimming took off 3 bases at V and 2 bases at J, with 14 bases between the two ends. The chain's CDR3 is CASSPDRRLTYEQYF. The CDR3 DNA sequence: TGTGCCAGCTCACCGGACCGCCGCCTAACCTACGAGCAGTACTTC.

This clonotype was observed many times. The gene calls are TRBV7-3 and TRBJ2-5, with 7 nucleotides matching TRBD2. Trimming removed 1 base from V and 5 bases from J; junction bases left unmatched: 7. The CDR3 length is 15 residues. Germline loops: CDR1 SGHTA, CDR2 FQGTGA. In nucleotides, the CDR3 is TGTGCCAGCAGCTTAAAGTCGGGGGGATCTGAGACCCAGTACTTC. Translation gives CASSLKSGGSETQYF.

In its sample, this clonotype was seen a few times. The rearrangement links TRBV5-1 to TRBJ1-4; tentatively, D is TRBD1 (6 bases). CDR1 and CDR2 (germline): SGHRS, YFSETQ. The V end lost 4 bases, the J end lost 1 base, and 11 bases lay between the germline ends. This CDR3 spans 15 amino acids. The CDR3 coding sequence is TGCGCCAGCAGCCAAGGACAGAAAACTAATGAAAAACTGTTTTTT. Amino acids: CASSQGQKTNEKLFF.

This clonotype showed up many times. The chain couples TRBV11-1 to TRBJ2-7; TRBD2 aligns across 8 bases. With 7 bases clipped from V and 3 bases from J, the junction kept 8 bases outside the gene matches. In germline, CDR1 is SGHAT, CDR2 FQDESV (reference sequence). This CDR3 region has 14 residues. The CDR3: CASNPGGHGYEQYF. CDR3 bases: TGTGCCAGCAACCCGGGAGGGCATGGCTACGAGCAGTACTTC.

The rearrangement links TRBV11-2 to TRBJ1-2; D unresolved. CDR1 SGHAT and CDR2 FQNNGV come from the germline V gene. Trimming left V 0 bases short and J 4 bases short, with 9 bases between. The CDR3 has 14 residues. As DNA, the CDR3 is TGTGCCAGCAGCTTAGATGAGCAGGCCTATGGCTACACCTTC. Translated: CASSLDEQAYGYTF. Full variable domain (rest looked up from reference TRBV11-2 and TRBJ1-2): EAGVAQSPRYKIIEKRQSVAFWCNPISGHATLYWYQQILGQGPKLLIQFQNNGVVDDSQLPKDRFSAERLKGVDSTLKIQPAKLEDSAVYLCASSLDEQAYGYTFGSGTRLTVV.

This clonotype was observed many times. CDR3 DNA: TGTGCCAGCAGCGACGGGGAGACCCAGTACTTC. Translating it yields CASSDGETQYF. The chain recombines TRBV13 with TRBJ2-5; D is uncertain. The V end lost 5 bases, the J end lost 5 bases, and 6 bases lay between the germline ends. This CDR3 has 11 residues. CDR1 PRHDT and CDR2 FYEKMQ come from the germline V gene (reference sequence). Full variable domain (outside the CDR3, taken from reference TRBV13 and TRBJ2-5): AAGVIQSPRHLIKEKRETATLKCYPIPRHDTVYWYQQGPGQDPQFLISFYEKMQSDKGSIPDRFSAQQFSDYHSELNMSSLELGDSALYFCASSDGETQYFGPGTRLLVL.